This T cell receptor beta chain appears in the sequencing data of a study of blood T cell repertoires in COVID-19. Study context: Samples taken during acute and convalescent COVID-19 were collected in the United States, Italy and Spain. In each case, the material was cDNA or gDNA derived from T cells, B-cell-depleted T cells, or PBMCs.

TCRdb keeps only in-frame clones here, not all; method: immunoSEQ multiplex PCR. Counted here are about 94,000 clones, 65% to 85% occurring once; the ten biggest clones make up around 6.9%. The sequence was collected from a man aged 60 to 75 with acute or convalescent COVID-19. Specimen: peripheral blood.

CDR3 sequence: CATSDVLAGGSSTDTQYF. The CDR3 nucleotides read TGTGCCACCAGTGATGTTCTAGCGGGGGGGTCAAGCACAGATACGCAGTATTTT. The chain employs TRBV24-1 and TRBJ2-3; 12 nucleotides match TRBD2. The CDR3 loop spans 18 amino acids. CDR1 is KGHDR and CDR2 is SFDVKD in the germline V gene. V trimming: 3 bases; J trimming: 0 bases; junction bases outside the gene matches: 6.